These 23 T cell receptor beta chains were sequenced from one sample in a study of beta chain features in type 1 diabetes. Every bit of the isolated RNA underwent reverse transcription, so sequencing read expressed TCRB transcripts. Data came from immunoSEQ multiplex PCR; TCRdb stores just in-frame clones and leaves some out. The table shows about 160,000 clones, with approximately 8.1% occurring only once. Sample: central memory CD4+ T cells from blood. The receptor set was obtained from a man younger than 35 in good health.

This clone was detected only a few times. Here the CDR3 reads CASSLVGTEYGYTF. The CDR3 DNA sequence: TGCGCCAGCAGCTTGGTGGGGACTGAATATGGCTACACCTTC. The V gene is TRBV5-1, the J gene TRBJ1-2; D might be TRBD1 (5 bases). Trimming pared 0 bases from V and 5 bases from J, leaving 11 bases between. This CDR3 spans 14 amino acids. The germline V gene encodes CDR1 SGHRS and CDR2 YFSETQ.

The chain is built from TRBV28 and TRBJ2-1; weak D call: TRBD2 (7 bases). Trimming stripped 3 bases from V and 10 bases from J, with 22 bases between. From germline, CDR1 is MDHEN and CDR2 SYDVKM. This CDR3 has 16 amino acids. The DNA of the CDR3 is TGTGCCAGCAGTTTTAGCGGGTACAATGAGAGGGGGGAGCAGTTCTTC. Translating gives CASSFSGYNERGEQFF. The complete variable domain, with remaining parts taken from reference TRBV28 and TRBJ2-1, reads DVKVTQSSRYLVKRTGEKVFLECVQDMDHENMFWYRQDPGLGLRLIYFSYDVKMKEKGDIPEGYSVSREKKERFSLILESASTNQTSMYLCASSFSGYNERGEQFFGPGTRLTVL.

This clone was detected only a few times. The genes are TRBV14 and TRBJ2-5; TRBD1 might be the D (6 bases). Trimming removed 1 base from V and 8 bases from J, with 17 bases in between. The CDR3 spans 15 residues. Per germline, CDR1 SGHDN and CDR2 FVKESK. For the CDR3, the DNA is TGTGCCAGCAGCCAAGTTCTTGGGACAAGGGCTACCCAGTACTTC. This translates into CASSQVLGTRATQYF.

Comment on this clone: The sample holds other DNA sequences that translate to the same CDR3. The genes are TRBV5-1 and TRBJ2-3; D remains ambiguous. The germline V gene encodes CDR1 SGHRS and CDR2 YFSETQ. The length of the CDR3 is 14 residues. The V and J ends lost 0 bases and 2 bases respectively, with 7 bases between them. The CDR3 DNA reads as TGCGCCAGCAGCTTGGCCGACATCACAGATACGCAGTATTTT. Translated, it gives CASSLADITDTQYF.

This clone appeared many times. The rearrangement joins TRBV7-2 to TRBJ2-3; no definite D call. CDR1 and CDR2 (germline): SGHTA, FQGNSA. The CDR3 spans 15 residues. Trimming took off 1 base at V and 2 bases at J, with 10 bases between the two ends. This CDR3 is CASSLEAVYTDTQYF. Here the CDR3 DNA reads TGTGCCAGCAGCTTAGAGGCGGTCTACACAGATACGCAGTATTTT.

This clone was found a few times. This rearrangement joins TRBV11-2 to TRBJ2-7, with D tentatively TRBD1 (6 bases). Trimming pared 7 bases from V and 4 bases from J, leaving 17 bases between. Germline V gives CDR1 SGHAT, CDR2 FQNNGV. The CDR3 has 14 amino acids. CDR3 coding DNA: TGTGCCAGCAAAGGGACAAATTATGGGTACGAGCAGTACTTC. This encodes CASKGTNYGYEQYF.

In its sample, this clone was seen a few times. In DNA, the CDR3 is TGTGCCAGCAGCTTGCAGGGGGATGGATCACCCCTCCACTTT. Its protein is CASSLQGDGSPLHF. The rearrangement uses TRBV7-2 and TRBJ1-6; 7 bases are shared with TRBD1. This CDR3 is built from 14 residues. The ends lost 3 bases at V and 10 bases at J; junction bases unmatched: 6. Germline CDR1 is SGHTA and CDR2 is FQGNSA. The whole variable domain, remainder taken from reference TRBV7-2 and TRBJ1-6, is GAGVSQSPSNKVTEKGKDVELRCDPISGHTALYWYRQSLGQGLEFLIYFQGNSAPDKSGLPSDRFSAERTGGSVSTLTIQRTQQEDSAVYLCASSLQGDGSPLHFGNGTRLTVT.

CDR3 sequence reads: CASSLIAGGMQTQYF. The CDR3 nucleotides read TGTGCCAGCAGCTTAATAGCGGGAGGGATGCAGACCCAGTACTTC. The chain uses TRBV7-2 and TRBJ2-5, with 11 nucleotides matching TRBD2. V dropped 2 bases and J dropped 6; count of bases not matched to a gene: 5. Per the germline V gene, CDR1 is SGHTA and CDR2 is FQGNSA. The CDR3 length is 15 residues.

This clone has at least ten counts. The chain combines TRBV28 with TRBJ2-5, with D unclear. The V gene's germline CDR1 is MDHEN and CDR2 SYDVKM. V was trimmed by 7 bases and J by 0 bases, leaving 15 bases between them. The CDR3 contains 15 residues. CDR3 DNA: TGTGCCAGCACAACTCGCCGATTGTACCAAGAGACCCAGTACTTC. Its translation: CASTTRRLYQETQYF. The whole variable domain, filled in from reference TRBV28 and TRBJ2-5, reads DVKVTQSSRYLVKRTGEKVFLECVQDMDHENMFWYRQDPGLGLRLIYFSYDVKMKEKGDIPEGYSVSREKKERFSLILESASTNQTSMYLCASTTRRLYQETQYFGPGTRLLVL.

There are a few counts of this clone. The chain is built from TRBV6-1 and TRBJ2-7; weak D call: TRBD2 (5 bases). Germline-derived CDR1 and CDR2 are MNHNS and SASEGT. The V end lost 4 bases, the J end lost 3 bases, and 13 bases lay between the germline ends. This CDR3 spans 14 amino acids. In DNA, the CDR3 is TGTGCCAGCAGTGGAGTAAGAGGGAACTACGAGCAGTACTTC. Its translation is CASSGVRGNYEQYF.

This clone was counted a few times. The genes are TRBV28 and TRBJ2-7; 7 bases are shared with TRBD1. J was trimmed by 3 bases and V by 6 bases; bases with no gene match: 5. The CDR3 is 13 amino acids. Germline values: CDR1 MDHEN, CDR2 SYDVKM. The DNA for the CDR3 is TGTGCCAGCAGGCAAGGACAGGACTACGAGCAGTACTTC. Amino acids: CASRQGQDYEQYF.

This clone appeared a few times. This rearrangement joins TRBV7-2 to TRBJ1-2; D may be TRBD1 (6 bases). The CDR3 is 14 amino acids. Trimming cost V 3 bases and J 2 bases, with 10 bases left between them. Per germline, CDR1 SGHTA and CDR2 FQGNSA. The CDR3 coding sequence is TGTGCCAGCAGCTTTCACAGGGAAAACTATGGCTACACCTTC. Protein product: CASSFHRENYGYTF.

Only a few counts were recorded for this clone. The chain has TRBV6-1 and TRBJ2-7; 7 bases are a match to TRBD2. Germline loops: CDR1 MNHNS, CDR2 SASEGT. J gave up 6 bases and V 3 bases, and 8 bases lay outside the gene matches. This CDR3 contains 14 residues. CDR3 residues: CASSDRRGESEQYF. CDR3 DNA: TGTGCCAGCAGTGACCGTCGGGGGGAAAGCGAGCAGTACTTC.

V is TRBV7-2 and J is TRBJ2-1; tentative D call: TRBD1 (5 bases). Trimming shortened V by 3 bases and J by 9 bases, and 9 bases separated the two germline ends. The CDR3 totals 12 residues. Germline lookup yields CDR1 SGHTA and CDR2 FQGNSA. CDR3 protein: CASSLQGIEQFF. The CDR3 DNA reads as TGTGCCAGCAGCTTGCAGGGTATTGAGCAGTTCTTC. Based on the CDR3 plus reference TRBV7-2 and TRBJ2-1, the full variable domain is GAGVSQSPSNKVTEKGKDVELRCDPISGHTALYWYRQSLGQGLEFLIYFQGNSAPDKSGLPSDRFSAERTGGSVSTLTIQRTQQEDSAVYLCASSLQGIEQFFGPGTRLTVL.

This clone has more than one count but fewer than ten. For the CDR3, the DNA is TGCGCCAGCAGCTACGGACTAGCGGGGGTCAATGAGCAGTTCTTC. This sequence encodes CASSYGLAGVNEQFF. The chain is built from TRBV5-1 and TRBJ2-1, with 13 bases fitting TRBD2. This CDR3 spans 15 amino acids. V shed 3 bases and J 6 bases; nucleotides not matched to a gene: 3. Germline CDR1 and CDR2: SGHRS and YFSETQ.

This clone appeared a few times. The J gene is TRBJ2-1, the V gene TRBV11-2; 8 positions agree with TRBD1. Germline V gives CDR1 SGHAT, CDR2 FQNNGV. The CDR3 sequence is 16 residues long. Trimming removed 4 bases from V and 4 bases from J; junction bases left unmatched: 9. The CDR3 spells CASSSQTGARYNEQFF. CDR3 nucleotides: TGTGCCAGCAGCTCTCAGACAGGGGCGCGGTACAATGAGCAGTTCTTC.

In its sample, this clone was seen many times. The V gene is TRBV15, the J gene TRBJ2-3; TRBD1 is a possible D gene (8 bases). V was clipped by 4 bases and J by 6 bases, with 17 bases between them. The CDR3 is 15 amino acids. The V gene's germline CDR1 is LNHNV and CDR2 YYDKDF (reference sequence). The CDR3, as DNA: TGTGCCACCAGCATTCGATACAGGGGGGGTGATACGCAGTATTTT. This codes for CATSIRYRGGDTQYF.

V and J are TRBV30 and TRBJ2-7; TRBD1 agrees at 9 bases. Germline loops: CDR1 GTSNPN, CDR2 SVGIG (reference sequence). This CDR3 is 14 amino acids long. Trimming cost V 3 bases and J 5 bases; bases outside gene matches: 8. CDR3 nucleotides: TGTGCCTGGAGCCCCGGGACAGGGCGAAACGAGCAGTACTTC. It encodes CAWSPGTGRNEQYF.

In DNA, the CDR3 is TGTGCCAGCAGTTTAGTCAGGGTCCCCTACGAGCAGTACTTC. Its translation is CASSLVRVPYEQYF. The chain links TRBV27 to TRBJ2-7, with D perhaps matching TRBD1 (5 bases). V lost 2 bases and J lost 2, with 10 bases in between. Per germline, CDR1 MNHEY and CDR2 SMNVEV (reference sequence). The CDR3 covers 14 residues.

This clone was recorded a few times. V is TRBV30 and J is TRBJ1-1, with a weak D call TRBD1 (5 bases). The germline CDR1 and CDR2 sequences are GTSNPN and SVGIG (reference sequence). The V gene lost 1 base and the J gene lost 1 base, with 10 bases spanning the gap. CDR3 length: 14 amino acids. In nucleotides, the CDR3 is TGTGCCTGGAGTGCAGGGCGCTCGAACACTGAAGCTTTCTTT. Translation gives CAWSAGRSNTEAFF.

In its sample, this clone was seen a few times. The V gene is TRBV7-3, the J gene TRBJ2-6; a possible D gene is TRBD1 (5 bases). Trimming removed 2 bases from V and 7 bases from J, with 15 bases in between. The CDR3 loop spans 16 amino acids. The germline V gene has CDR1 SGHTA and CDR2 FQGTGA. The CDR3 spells CASSLWASGHANVLTF. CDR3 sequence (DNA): TGTGCCAGCAGCTTATGGGCGTCAGGACATGCCAACGTCCTGACTTTC.

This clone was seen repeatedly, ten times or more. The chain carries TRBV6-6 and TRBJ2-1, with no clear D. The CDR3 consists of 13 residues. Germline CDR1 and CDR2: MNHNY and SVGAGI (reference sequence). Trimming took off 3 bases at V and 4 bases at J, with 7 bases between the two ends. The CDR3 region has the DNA TGTGCCAGCAGTTATATAGTATACAATGAGCAGTTCTTC. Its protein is CASSYIVYNEQFF.

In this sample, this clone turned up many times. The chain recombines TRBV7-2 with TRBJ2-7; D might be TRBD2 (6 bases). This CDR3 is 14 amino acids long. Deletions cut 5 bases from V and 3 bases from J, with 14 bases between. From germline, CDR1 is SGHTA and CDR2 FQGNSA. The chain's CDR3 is CASSLSGLNYEQYF. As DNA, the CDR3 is TGTGCCAGCAGCCTTTCGGGACTCAACTACGAGCAGTACTTC.